These T cell receptor beta chains were read from a single sample in a study of patients and donors after allogeneic stem cell transplantation. TCRdb called the RT-PCR reads again in MiXCR, with one record for every CDR3 protein. Of 410,000 or so distinct CDR3 sequences listed, 16% were seen once; the top ten hold less than 8%. The source material was blood, either unsorted or a sorted T cell fraction (not recorded which). These receptors were collected from a human donor who was either an allogeneic HSCT recipient or a stem cell or donor lymphocyte infusion donor (not recorded which). It is not recorded whose cells these are; they may come from a transplant donor. Each CDR3 is given with its conserved first and last residue. Fields, in order: J gene, CDR3 length, V gene, clone size, D gene, CDR3 protein, CDR3 DNA. The D gene is left open where the match is weak. The size field is filled for only some rows; it gives once, few, many or a size class.

j_gene: TRBJ1-1
len: 11
v_gene: TRBV6-6
abundance: many
d_gene: -
CDR3aa: CASDVGTEAFF
CDR3nt: TGTGCCAGCGATGTTGGCACTGAAGCTTTCTTT

j_gene: TRBJ2-1
len: 15
v_gene: TRBV3-1
abundance: many
d_gene: -
CDR3aa: CASSQGAISYNEQFF
CDR3nt: TGTGCCAGCAGCCAAGGGGCTATTTCCTACAATGAGCAGTTCTTC

j_gene: TRBJ2-1
len: 17
v_gene: TRBV7-9
abundance: -
d_gene: TRBD2
CDR3aa: CASSLWASGYGHNEQFF
CDR3nt: TGTGCCAGCAGCTTATGGGCTAGCGGGTATGGACACAATGAGCAGTTCTTC

j_gene: TRBJ1-2
len: 14
v_gene: TRBV29-1
abundance: -
d_gene: -
CDR3aa: CSVEERVRGYGYTF
CDR3nt: TGCAGCGTTGAAGAGAGGGTTCGGGGCTATGGCTACACCTTC

j_gene: TRBJ1-3
len: 16
v_gene: TRBV18
abundance: many
d_gene: -
CDR3aa: CASSPVQPGTGNTIYF
CDR3nt: TGTGCCAGCTCACCGGTACAACCTGGGACTGGAAACACCATATATTTT

j_gene: TRBJ2-2
len: 14
v_gene: TRBV20-1
abundance: few
d_gene: -
CDR3aa: CSARRGEFTGELFF
CDR3nt: TGCAGTGCTAGGAGGGGGGAATTCACCGGGGAGCTGTTTTTT

j_gene: TRBJ2-4
len: 15
v_gene: TRBV7-9
abundance: few
d_gene: -
CDR3aa: CASSLEGTLKNIQYF
CDR3nt: TGTGCCAGCAGCTTAGAGGGGACACTTAAAAACATTCAGTACTTC

j_gene: TRBJ1-1
len: 16
v_gene: TRBV4-1
abundance: -
d_gene: -
CDR3aa: CASSQVWEWMNTEAFF
CDR3nt: TGCGCCAGCAGCCAAGTGTGGGAGTGGATGAACACTGAAGCTTTCTTT

j_gene: TRBJ2-1
len: 20
v_gene: TRBV12-3/TRBV12-4
abundance: few
d_gene: TRBD2
CDR3aa: CASSQRGLAGPKRSYNEQFF
CDR3nt: TGTGCCAGCAGTCAAAGGGGACTAGCGGGGCCAAAGAGATCCTACAATGAGCAGTTCTTC

j_gene: TRBJ2-6
len: 18
v_gene: TRBV20-1
abundance: -
d_gene: TRBD1
CDR3aa: CSARGSGTGFSGANVLTF
CDR3nt: TGCAGTGCTAGAGGCTCCGGGACAGGTTTCTCTGGGGCCAACGTCCTGACTTTC

j_gene: TRBJ2-1
len: 15
v_gene: TRBV2
abundance: many
d_gene: -
CDR3aa: CASILDGGVKDEQFF
CDR3nt: TGTGCCAGCATCTTAGACGGGGGAGTCAAGGATGAGCAGTTCTTC

j_gene: TRBJ2-7
len: 13
v_gene: TRBV6-1
abundance: -
d_gene: -
CDR3aa: CASSSRVGGEQYF
CDR3nt: TGTGCCAGCAGCTCCAGGGTCGGAGGGGAGCAGTACTTC

j_gene: TRBJ2-2
len: 15
v_gene: TRBV4-2
abundance: many
d_gene: -
CDR3aa: CASSQDSGRAGELFF
CDR3nt: TGTGCCAGCAGCCAAGATTCCGGGCGGGCCGGGGAGCTGTTTTTT

j_gene: TRBJ2-7
len: 13
v_gene: TRBV12-3/TRBV12-4
abundance: few
d_gene: -
CDR3aa: CASSFGGWDEQYF
CDR3nt: TGTGCCAGCAGTTTTGGCGGGTGGGACGAGCAGTACTTC

j_gene: TRBJ2-7
len: 14
v_gene: TRBV7-3
abundance: -
d_gene: TRBD1
CDR3aa: CASSTDRGSYEQYF
CDR3nt: TGTGCCAGCAGCACTGACAGGGGCTCCTACGAGCAGTACTTC

j_gene: TRBJ1-6
len: 16
v_gene: TRBV9
abundance: -
d_gene: TRBD1
CDR3aa: CASSPRGDRHNSPLHF
CDR3nt: TGTGCCAGCAGCCCAAGAGGGGACAGGCACAATTCACCCCTCCACTTT

j_gene: TRBJ2-7
len: 16
v_gene: TRBV5-6
abundance: few
d_gene: TRBD1
CDR3aa: CASSRNTGGVSYEQYF
CDR3nt: TGTGCCAGCAGCCGCAATACAGGGGGCGTAAGCTACGAGCAGTACTTC

j_gene: TRBJ2-7
len: 15
v_gene: TRBV5-1
abundance: few
d_gene: TRBD2
CDR3aa: CASSPFSSGGYEQYF
CDR3nt: TGCGCCAGCAGCCCCTTCAGTAGCGGGGGCTACGAGCAGTACTTC

j_gene: TRBJ1-1
len: 15
v_gene: TRBV7-2
abundance: few
d_gene: -
CDR3aa: CASSLVGRMNTEAFF
CDR3nt: TGTGCCAGCAGCTTAGTTGGCAGAATGAACACTGAAGCTTTCTTT

j_gene: TRBJ2-5
len: 13
v_gene: TRBV5-4
abundance: -
d_gene: -
CDR3aa: CASSRVAGETQYF
CDR3nt: TGTGCCAGCAGCCGGGTCGCGGGAGAGACCCAGTACTTC

j_gene: TRBJ2-2
len: 14
v_gene: TRBV6-4
abundance: -
d_gene: TRBD1
CDR3aa: CASSWQGVTGELFF
CDR3nt: TGTGCCAGCAGTTGGCAGGGGGTCACCGGGGAGCTGTTTTTT

j_gene: TRBJ2-3
len: 15
v_gene: TRBV2
abundance: -
d_gene: -
CDR3aa: CASSELGTSADTQYF
CDR3nt: TGTGCCAGCAGTGAATTAGGGACCTCCGCCGATACGCAGTATTTT

j_gene: TRBJ2-2
len: 15
v_gene: TRBV6-2/TRBV6-3
abundance: -
d_gene: -
CDR3aa: CASSYHSPEGGELFF
CDR3nt: TGTGCCAGCAGTTACCACTCTCCGGAGGGCGGGGAGCTGTTTTTT

j_gene: TRBJ1-5
len: 13
v_gene: TRBV30
abundance: -
d_gene: -
CDR3aa: CAWSGAYNQPQHF
CDR3nt: TGTGCCTGGAGTGGGGCTTACAATCAGCCCCAGCATTTT

j_gene: TRBJ2-2
len: 16
v_gene: TRBV20-1
abundance: few
d_gene: TRBD1
CDR3aa: CSARDPGGTNTGELFF
CDR3nt: TGCAGTGCTAGAGACCCAGGGGGCACGAACACCGGGGAGCTGTTTTTT

j_gene: TRBJ1-2
len: 13
v_gene: TRBV25-1
abundance: -
d_gene: -
CDR3aa: CASSDFRHYGYTF
CDR3nt: TGTGCCAGCAGTGATTTCAGGCACTATGGCTACACCTTC

j_gene: TRBJ2-5
len: 14
v_gene: TRBV7-9
abundance: -
d_gene: -
CDR3aa: CASSLGAPEETQYF
CDR3nt: TGTGCCAGCAGCTTAGGGGCGCCGGAAGAGACCCAGTACTTC

j_gene: TRBJ2-1
len: 14
v_gene: TRBV27
abundance: many
d_gene: TRBD2
CDR3aa: CASTPAGTYNEQFF
CDR3nt: TGTGCCAGCACCCCAGCGGGAACCTACAATGAGCAGTTCTTC

j_gene: TRBJ1-2
len: 15
v_gene: TRBV5-1
abundance: few
d_gene: -
CDR3aa: CASNPGRIANYGYTF
CDR3nt: TGCGCCAGCAACCCGGGACGCATAGCTAACTATGGCTACACCTTC

j_gene: TRBJ1-4
len: 15
v_gene: TRBV6-4
abundance: few
d_gene: TRBD1
CDR3aa: CASSVHGTANEKLFF
CDR3nt: TGTGCCAGCAGTGTCCACGGGACAGCTAATGAAAAACTGTTTTTT

j_gene: TRBJ2-3
len: 12
v_gene: TRBV29-1
abundance: many
d_gene: -
CDR3aa: CSAGLQSDTQYF
CDR3nt: TGCAGCGCTGGACTGCAGTCGGATACGCAGTATTTT

j_gene: TRBJ2-5
len: 16
v_gene: TRBV5-1
abundance: -
d_gene: TRBD2
CDR3aa: CASSLAASGSWETQYF
CDR3nt: TGCGCCAGCAGCTTGGCCGCTAGCGGGAGTTGGGAGACCCAGTACTTC